One sample yielded the 9 T cell receptor beta chains listed below, sequenced in a study of shared clonotypes between healthy human individuals (dated by TCRdb to the early 2020s). Receptor libraries were prepared by the immunoSEQ multiplex PCR assay. Held by TCRdb, this immuneACCESS table contains in-frame sequences only and omits some clones. Under half of the omission traces to an unresolved V gene where checked; the cause of the rest is unknown. This sample gives 2 million to 2.5 million clones in total; 90% to 95% of them show up just once. The top ten clonotypes cover about 1.8% of the sample. CD8 naive samples were CD45RO-negative cells positively selected for CCR7, giving a CD45RA+CCR7+ population that excluded TemRA cells. The sequenced sample consisted of naive CD8+ T cells from PBMCs. Sample cell subset or site, as interpreted from the label and publication: CD45RA+CCR7+. These TCRs come from a man between 18 and 29 years old in good health. Some clones in this sample may be carry-over from other donors' samples.

A word on this clone: The germline gene is not matched at one end of the junction; a read error may be the cause. V is TRBV4-1 and J is TRBJ2-7; 12 bases match TRBD2. The V gene's germline CDR1 is MGHRA and CDR2 YSYEKL. This CDR3 comprises 15 residues. The CDR3 reads CASRQGLAGIYEQYF. CDR3 DNA: TGCGCCAGCAGACAAGGACTAGCGGGAATCTACGAGCAGTACTTC.

The chain is built from TRBV9 and TRBJ2-5, with unresolved D. Germline V gives CDR1 SGDLS, CDR2 YYNGEE. The V end lost 4 bases, the J end lost 2 bases, and 12 bases lay between the germline ends. This CDR3 has 14 amino acids. The CDR3 sequence: CASSPPNKQETQYF. The CDR3 coding sequence is TGTGCCAGCAGCCCCCCGAATAAGCAAGAGACCCAGTACTTC.

The genes are TRBV15 and TRBJ2-1; D is unresolved. The germline V gene encodes CDR1 LNHNV and CDR2 YYDKDF (reference sequence). The CDR3 has 16 residues. V dropped 0 bases and J dropped 2 bases, with 11 bases sitting between them. CDR3: CATSRDARKAYNEQFF. The CDR3 DNA is TGTGCCACCAGCAGAGATGCGCGGAAAGCCTACAATGAGCAGTTCTTC. Looking up the rest from reference TRBV15 and TRBJ2-1 gives the full variable domain: DAMVIQNPRYQVTQFGKPVTLSCSQTLNHNVMYWYQQKSSQAPKLLFHYYDKDFNNEADTPDNFQSRRPNTSFCFLDIRSPGLGDTAMYLCATSRDARKAYNEQFFGPGTRLTVL.

V gene TRBV27 combines with J gene TRBJ1-5, with D unresolved. CDR3 length equals 14 residues. The V gene's germline CDR1 is MNHEY and CDR2 SMNVEV (reference sequence). With 2 bases removed from V and 4 bases from J, the gap between germline ends came to 9 bases. CDR3 nucleotide sequence: TGTGCCAGCAGTTTAACAGAAACTAATCAGCCCCAGCATTTT. It specifies CASSLTETNQPQHF.

The rearrangement uses TRBV7-9 and TRBJ1-1; TRBD1 agrees at 7 bases. The CDR3 runs to 14 residues. J was trimmed by 6 bases and V by 1 base; bases with no gene match: 5. CDR1 is SEHNR, CDR2 FQNEAQ, per germline (reference sequence). CDR3 in amino acids: CASSLEPGTAEAFF. The CDR3 bases are TGTGCCAGCAGCTTAGAACCCGGGACAGCTGAAGCTTTCTTT.

The chain has TRBV19 and TRBJ1-1; D ambiguous. The CDR3 spans 15 residues. Trimming removed 6 bases at V and 6 bases at J, with 20 bases between. Germline V gene lookup returns CDR1 LNHDA and CDR2 SQIVND (reference sequence). CDR3 nucleotides: TGTGCCAGTAGCAAAGGAGGGAGGGCTTACCCTGAAGCTTTCTTT. Its protein product is CASSKGGRAYPEAFF.

The chain combines TRBV9 with TRBJ2-4; no reliable D call. The CDR3 extends over 14 amino acids. Germline CDR1 SGDLS, CDR2 YYNGEE. With 3 bases removed from V and 8 bases from J, the gap between germline ends came to 15 bases. The CDR3 DNA is TGTGCCAGCAGCGGAGGCTCCGTGGGGTACATTCAGTACTTC. Protein sequence: CASSGGSVGYIQYF.

This clone was seen more than once but under ten times. The V gene is TRBV12-5, the J gene TRBJ1-5; D remains unclear. Looked up from germline, CDR1 is LGHNT and CDR2 is FRNRAP. V was pared by 7 bases and J by 6 bases, with 10 bases between. The CDR3 loop spans 12 amino acids. CDR3 amino acids: CASVTGFQPQHF. The CDR3, as DNA: TGTGCTAGTGTAACGGGGTTTCAGCCCCAGCATTTT.

This sequence joins TRBV7-9 and TRBJ2-7; D is perhaps TRBD2 (5 bases). The CDR3 runs to 12 residues. V was clipped by 7 bases and J by 6 bases, with 13 bases between them. Germline CDR1 reads SEHNR; CDR2 reads FQNEAQ (reference sequence). The CDR3 here is CASTPSGSEQYF. The CDR3 nucleotides are TGTGCCAGCACACCCTCGGGGAGCGAGCAGTACTTC.